This T cell receptor beta chain stems from a study of shared clonotypes between healthy human individuals. 200 ng DNA, 25,000 to 30,000 T cell genomes, went into each sorted-subset replicate PCR. Clones were sequenced by immunoSEQ multiplex PCR, and TCRdb holds only the in-frame ones, with some missing. The table has 2 million to 2.5 million clones, around 92% seen once. CDR3 size: 18 residues. Per germline, CDR1 LNHNV and CDR2 YYDKDF (reference sequence). V gave up 1 base and J gave up 6 bases; unmatched junction bases: 7. The receptor's source is a man aged 18 to 35 in good health. Some clones in this sample may be carry-over from other donors' samples. V and J are TRBV15 and TRBJ2-2; 14 nucleotides agree with TRBD2. The sequenced material came from naive CD4+ T cells from PBMCs. Noted subset: CD45RA+ positively selected. CDR3 coding DNA: TGTGCCACCAGCAGAGGGGGACTAGCGGGAGAGTCTGCCGGGGAGCTGTTTTTT. It yields the protein CATSRGGLAGESAGELFF. Complete variable domain (other parts from reference TRBV15 and TRBJ2-2): DAMVIQNPRYQVTQFGKPVTLSCSQTLNHNVMYWYQQKSSQAPKLLFHYYDKDFNNEADTPDNFQSRRPNTSFCFLDIRSPGLGDTAMYLCATSRGGLAGESAGELFFGEGSRLTVL.